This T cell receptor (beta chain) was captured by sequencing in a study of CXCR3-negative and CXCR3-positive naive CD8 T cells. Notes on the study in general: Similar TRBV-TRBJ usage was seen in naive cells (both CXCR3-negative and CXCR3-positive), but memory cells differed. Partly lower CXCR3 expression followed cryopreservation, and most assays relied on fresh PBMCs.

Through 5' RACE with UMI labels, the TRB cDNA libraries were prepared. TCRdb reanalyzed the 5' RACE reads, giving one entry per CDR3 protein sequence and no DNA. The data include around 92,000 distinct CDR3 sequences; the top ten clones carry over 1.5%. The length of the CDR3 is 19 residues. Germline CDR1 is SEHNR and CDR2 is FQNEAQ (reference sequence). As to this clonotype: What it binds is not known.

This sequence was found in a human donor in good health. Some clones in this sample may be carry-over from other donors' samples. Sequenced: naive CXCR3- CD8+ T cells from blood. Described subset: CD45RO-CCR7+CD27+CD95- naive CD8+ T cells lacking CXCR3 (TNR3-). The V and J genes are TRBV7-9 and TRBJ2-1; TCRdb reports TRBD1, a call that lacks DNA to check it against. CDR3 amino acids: CASSGTGQGSLGVRNEQFF.